The present TCR beta chain was sequenced within a study of CD8 T cells in Susac syndrome. The trim removed 5 bases at V and 8 bases at J, leaving 5 bases unmatched. The CDR3 sequence is 14 residues long. The germline CDR1 and CDR2 sequences are SEHNR and FQNEAQ (reference sequence). Random hexamers primed reverse transcription of about 0.45 to 1 ug RNA. Amplification of TCR beta CDR3 was carried out by immunoSEQ multiplex PCR, which covered 54 Vbeta and 13 Jbeta segments. TCRdb analysed the immunoSEQ multiplex PCR reads with MiXCR anew, one entry per CDR3 protein. The sample records approximately 200,000 distinct CDR3 sequences, about 93% being singletons.

This sequence was found in a human donor with multiple sclerosis. The sequenced material came from CD8+ T cells from PBMCs. The chain is built from TRBV7-9 and TRBJ1-5; TRBD1 agrees at 11 bases. The CDR3 spells CASSRTGGLEPQHF. The CDR3 DNA sequence: TGTGCCAGCAGCCGGACAGGGGGCTTAGAGCCCCAGCATTTT. Full variable domain (rest looked up from reference TRBV7-9 and TRBJ1-5): DTGVSQNPRHKITKRGQNVTFRCDPISEHNRLYWYRQTLGQGPEFLTYFQNEAQLEKSRLLSDRFSAERPKGSFSTLEIQRTEQGDSAMYLCASSRTGGLEPQHFGDGTRLSIL.